This is a list of T cell receptor beta chains from one sample in a study of post-analysis software for immune sequencing data. MiXCR was run by TCRdb on the PCR reads, yielding one entry per CDR3 protein. The repertoire holds roughly 650,000 distinct CDR3 sequences, 59% seen once, with about 11% in the top ten. Sequencing was performed on blood. These receptors came from a girl aged 2-10 years with multiple sclerosis. CDR3s include the opening cysteine and the closing phenylalanine or tryptophan. A D gene is named only where the DNA matches it firmly. The size of a clone is reported for some rows only, either as once, few or many, or as a class for expanded clones.

d_gene: -; v_gene: TRBV28; j_gene: TRBJ2-3; abundance: few; CDR3aa: CASSPSHLATYTDTQYF; CDR3nt: TGTGCCAGCAGTCCCTCCCATTTAGCGACCTACACAGATACGCAGTATTTT
d_gene: TRBD2; v_gene: TRBV6-5; j_gene: TRBJ2-3; abundance: -; CDR3aa: CASSYSSGSSDTQYF; CDR3nt: TGTGCCAGCAGTTACTCCAGCGGGAGCTCAGATACGCAGTATTTT
d_gene: TRBD1; v_gene: TRBV7-9; j_gene: TRBJ2-2; abundance: -; CDR3aa: CASSIPGQGSGELFF; CDR3nt: TGTGCCAGCAGCATTCCGGGACAGGGGTCCGGGGAGCTGTTTTTT
d_gene: -; v_gene: TRBV3-1; j_gene: TRBJ2-1; abundance: -; CDR3aa: CASSLDSGRPYNEQFF; CDR3nt: TGTGCCAGCAGCCTCGACAGTGGAAGGCCTTACAATGAGCAGTTCTTC
d_gene: TRBD1; v_gene: TRBV12-3/TRBV12-4; j_gene: TRBJ2-7; abundance: -; CDR3aa: CASSPGQGLYEQYF; CDR3nt: TGTGCCAGCAGTCCCGGACAGGGTTTGTACGAGCAGTACTTC
d_gene: TRBD2; v_gene: TRBV9; j_gene: TRBJ2-5; abundance: few; CDR3aa: CASSVGWTSGTETQYF; CDR3nt: TGTGCCAGCAGCGTAGGTTGGACTAGCGGGACCGAGACCCAGTACTTC
d_gene: -; v_gene: TRBV7-9; j_gene: TRBJ2-4; abundance: few; CDR3aa: CASSPPGGSQYF; CDR3nt: TGTGCCAGCAGCCCTCCGGGGGGCAGTCAGTACTTC
d_gene: -; v_gene: TRBV27; j_gene: TRBJ2-1; abundance: -; CDR3aa: CASSPGGSGRAHEQFF; CDR3nt: TGTGCCAGCAGTCCAGGGGGTTCGGGGAGGGCCCATGAGCAGTTCTTC
d_gene: TRBD1; v_gene: TRBV7-2; j_gene: TRBJ1-5; abundance: -; CDR3aa: CASSLGQGALHQPQHF; CDR3nt: TGTGCCAGCAGCTTGGGACAGGGGGCCCTGCATCAGCCCCAGCATTTT
d_gene: -; v_gene: TRBV10-3; j_gene: TRBJ1-2; abundance: -; CDR3aa: CAISAARAPDGYGYTF; CDR3nt: TGTGCCATCAGTGCTGCTCGGGCCCCCGATGGGTATGGCTACACCTTC
d_gene: TRBD2; v_gene: TRBV10-3; j_gene: TRBJ2-1; abundance: few; CDR3aa: CAISDLAGNDEQFF; CDR3nt: TGTGCCATCAGTGACCTAGCGGGAAACGATGAGCAGTTCTTC
d_gene: TRBD2; v_gene: TRBV7-9; j_gene: TRBJ2-1; abundance: -; CDR3aa: CASSLGTSGETYNEQFF; CDR3nt: TGTGCCAGCAGCTTAGGGACTAGCGGGGAAACCTACAATGAGCAGTTCTTC
d_gene: -; v_gene: TRBV20-1; j_gene: TRBJ2-7; abundance: -; CDR3aa: CSAENRGSSYEQYF; CDR3nt: TGCAGTGCTGAGAATCGAGGCTCCTCCTACGAGCAGTACTTC
d_gene: -; v_gene: TRBV11-2; j_gene: TRBJ2-7; abundance: -; CDR3aa: CASSLFMGARSQETQYF; CDR3nt: TGTGCCAGCAGCTTATTTATGGGGGCGCGATCCCAAGAGACTCAGTACTTC
d_gene: TRBD2; v_gene: TRBV7-8; j_gene: TRBJ2-1; abundance: -; CDR3aa: CASTSGLVVDEQFF; CDR3nt: TGTGCCAGCACTTCGGGACTAGTAGTCGATGAGCAGTTCTTC
d_gene: TRBD2; v_gene: TRBV6-1; j_gene: TRBJ2-1; abundance: once; CDR3aa: CASSKFNKIGGGSYNEQFF; CDR3nt: TGTGCCAGCAGTAAATTTAACAAGATCGGGGGGGGCTCCTACAATGAGCAGTTCTTC
d_gene: -; v_gene: TRBV29-1; j_gene: TRBJ2-7; abundance: -; CDR3aa: CSVEQEQYF; CDR3nt: TGCAGCGTTGAACAAGAGCAGTACTTC
d_gene: -; v_gene: TRBV20-1; j_gene: TRBJ1-1; abundance: -; CDR3aa: CGFLDTEAFF; CDR3nt: TGCGGATTTCTTGACACTGAAGCTTTCTTT
d_gene: TRBD1; v_gene: TRBV5-6; j_gene: TRBJ1-2; abundance: few; CDR3aa: CTSSSQGTYGYTF; CDR3nt: TGTACCAGCAGCTCACAGGGGACCTATGGCTACACCTTC
d_gene: TRBD2; v_gene: TRBV6-6; j_gene: TRBJ2-2; abundance: -; CDR3aa: CAARRGATNTGELFF; CDR3nt: TGTGCCGCACGGCGGGGGGCAACGAACACCGGGGAGCTGTTTTTT
d_gene: -; v_gene: TRBV6-5; j_gene: TRBJ1-2; abundance: -; CDR3aa: CASSYSAETLYGYTF; CDR3nt: TGTGCCAGCAGTTACTCGGCAGAAACCCTCTATGGCTACACCTTC
d_gene: -; v_gene: TRBV5-6; j_gene: TRBJ2-1; abundance: -; CDR3aa: CASNNWAVSTNEQFF; CDR3nt: TGTGCCAGCAACAATTGGGCAGTCAGCACGAATGAGCAGTTCTTC
d_gene: -; v_gene: TRBV5-1; j_gene: TRBJ2-6; abundance: once; CDR3aa: CASSLGPSSGANVLTF; CDR3nt: TGCGCCAGCAGCTTGGGACCGAGCTCTGGGGCCAACGTCCTGACTTTC
d_gene: -; v_gene: TRBV29-1; j_gene: TRBJ1-1; abundance: -; CDR3aa: CSLGDGGNAFF; CDR3nt: TGCAGCCTTGGGGATGGGGGGAATGCTTTCTTT
d_gene: TRBD1; v_gene: TRBV20-1; j_gene: TRBJ2-5; abundance: few; CDR3aa: CSARQPPRTGFRETQYF; CDR3nt: TGCAGTGCTAGACAGCCACCTAGGACAGGGTTCCGAGAGACCCAGTACTTC
d_gene: -; v_gene: TRBV29-1; j_gene: TRBJ2-1; abundance: -; CDR3aa: CSVEVRSLGISYNEQFF; CDR3nt: TGCAGCGTTGAGGTCAGGTCCTTAGGAATTTCCTACAATGAGCAGTTCTTC
d_gene: -; v_gene: TRBV6-2/TRBV6-3; j_gene: TRBJ1-1; abundance: few; CDR3aa: CASSYAAGQAFF; CDR3nt: TGTGCCAGCAGTTATGCGGCAGGGCAGGCTTTCTTT
d_gene: -; v_gene: TRBV20-1; j_gene: TRBJ2-7; abundance: -; CDR3aa: CSATDLGSYEQYF; CDR3nt: TGCAGTGCTACGGACCTCGGCTCCTACGAGCAGTACTTC
d_gene: -; v_gene: TRBV12-3/TRBV12-4; j_gene: TRBJ1-3; abundance: -; CDR3aa: CASLRGGNTIYF; CDR3nt: TGTGCCAGCCTCAGAGGAGGAAACACCATATATTTT